These 18 T cell receptor beta chains were all obtained from the same sample, sequenced in a study of T cell repertoires in ileal Crohn's disease. TCRdb keeps only in-frame clones here, not all; method: immunoSEQ multiplex PCR. This table has 55,000 to 65,000 clones, roughly 89% appearing once. Time point specified: neoterminal ileum biopsy at postoperative endoscopy, about 6 months after surgery. The sequenced material came from ileal tissue. These TCRs come from an adult with Crohn's disease.

This clone was picked up one time. This chain connects TRBV7-9 to TRBJ2-5, with TRBD2 matching 7 bases. The junction had 4 bases not matched to a gene; V was cut back by 4 bases and J by 5 bases. The germline V gene encodes CDR1 SEHNR and CDR2 FQNEAQ (reference sequence). The CDR3 length is 13 residues. Written as DNA, the CDR3 is TGTGCCAGCAGCTGGGGGGAGGGGGAGACCCAGTACTTC. This sequence encodes CASSWGEGETQYF.

V gene TRBV9 combines with J gene TRBJ1-2; D is perhaps TRBD1 (5 bases). From germline, CDR1 is SGDLS and CDR2 YYNGEE. The CDR3 has 13 residues. With 0 bases removed from V and 5 bases from J, the gap between germline ends came to 8 bases. The CDR3: CASSVVAGYGYTF. The DNA of the CDR3 is TGTGCCAGCAGCGTAGTGGCAGGGTATGGCTACACCTTC.

The chain has TRBV25-1 and TRBJ2-7, with TRBD2 matching 10 bases. Germline V gene lookup returns CDR1 MGHDK and CDR2 SYGVNS. V shed 5 bases, J shed 5 bases, and the junction held 12 bases outside the gene matches. This CDR3 comprises 16 residues. The CDR3 sequence is CASSPRLAGGLDEQYF. In nucleotides, the CDR3 is TGTGCCAGCAGTCCCCGGTTAGCGGGAGGTCTCGACGAGCAGTACTTC.

This chain uses TRBV18 with TRBJ1-1; no definite D call. V was clipped by 0 bases and J by 2 bases, with 10 bases between them. CDR3 size: 15 residues. Germline loops: CDR1 KGHSH, CDR2 LQKENI. The CDR3 reads CASSPPGQFNTEAFF. The DNA for the CDR3 is TGTGCCAGCTCACCACCGGGCCAGTTCAACACTGAAGCTTTCTTT.

This chain connects TRBV7-9 to TRBJ2-4; 7 bases fit TRBD1. The CDR3 has 12 amino acids. Germline CDR1 reads SEHNR; CDR2 reads FQNEAQ (reference sequence). J was trimmed by 8 bases and V by 6 bases; bases with no gene match: 4. The CDR3 region has the DNA TGTGCCAGCAGTACAGGGGCGGACATTCAGTACTTC. This translates into CASSTGADIQYF.

The CDR3: CASSPMSQGNTEAFF. The DNA for the CDR3 is TGCGCCAGCAGCCCCATGTCTCAGGGTAACACTGAAGCTTTCTTT. This rearrangement joins TRBV4-1 to TRBJ1-1, with a tentative D call TRBD1 (5 bases). The CDR3 runs 15 residues. Germline V gives CDR1 MGHRA, CDR2 YSYEKL. V lost 4 bases and J 2 bases, leaving 14 bases between the germline ends.

The chain recombines TRBV14 with TRBJ2-7; D possibly corresponds to TRBD1 (7 bases). V lost 1 base and J 7 bases, leaving 17 bases between the germline ends. The CDR3 covers 15 residues. The germline CDR1 and CDR2 sequences are SGHDN and FVKESK. Here the CDR3 reads CASSQGGGGASEQYV. CDR3 coding DNA: TGTGCCAGCAGCCAAGGAGGAGGGGGCGCAAGTGAGCAGTACGTC.

This sequence joins TRBV19 and TRBJ2-1, with D unresolved. V was cut by 3 bases and J by 0 bases, with 15 bases left in between. This CDR3 region has 17 residues. CDR1 is LNHDA and CDR2 is SQIVND in the germline V gene (reference sequence). DNA for the CDR3: TGTGCCAGTAGTATTGTAGCCCCGGGTCGCTCCTACAATGAGCAGTTCTTC. Amino acids: CASSIVAPGRSYNEQFF.

The V gene is TRBV30, the J gene TRBJ1-2; TRBD1 aligns across 9 bases. The ends lost 5 bases at V and 3 bases at J; junction bases unmatched: 7. The CDR3 has 14 residues. Germline V CDR1 and CDR2: GTSNPN, SVGIG (reference sequence). CDR3 in amino acids: CAWSTGGADYGYTF. In DNA form, the CDR3 reads TGTGCCTGGTCTACAGGGGGCGCCGACTATGGCTACACCTTC.

The V call is TRBV6-6, the J call TRBJ1-1; 7 bases fit TRBD1. The CDR3 contains 12 residues. Germline CDR1 reads MNHNY; CDR2 reads SVGAGI (reference sequence). V shed 6 bases and J 5 bases; nucleotides not matched to a gene: 3. DNA for the CDR3: TGTGCCAGCAGCCACAGGGGAACTGAAGCTTTCTTT. Translation gives CASSHRGTEAFF.

This clone was counted a single time. The V and J genes are TRBV11-2 and TRBJ1-6, with 8 bases identical to TRBD1. The CDR3 is 14 residues long. With 8 bases clipped from V and 10 bases from J, the junction kept 10 bases outside the gene matches. In germline, CDR1 is SGHAT, CDR2 FQNNGV. CDR3 bases: TGTGCCAGCGGCAGGGGGCCCTCTGGGTCACCCCTCCACTTT. Amino acids: CASGRGPSGSPLHF.

The chain carries TRBV5-4 and TRBJ1-5, with D hard to call. Trimming left V 1 base short and J 2 bases short, with 16 bases between. Germline-derived CDR1 and CDR2 are SGHNT and YYREEE (reference sequence). There are 17 residues in the CDR3. The CDR3 nucleotides read TGTGCCAGCAGCTTGTTTTGGTACGTACGGGGCAATCAGCCCCAGCATTTT. Translated: CASSLFWYVRGNQPQHF.

A single count supports this clone. This chain connects TRBV29-1 to TRBJ2-5; the D gene is possibly TRBD1 (5 bases). V was cut by 3 bases and J by 3 bases, with 20 bases left in between. Germline lookup yields CDR1 SQVTM and CDR2 ANQGSEA. The CDR3 is 16 residues long. The CDR3 loop is CSVDKVVTESKETQYF. DNA of the CDR3: TGCAGCGTTGATAAGGTGGTGACAGAGAGTAAAGAGACCCAGTACTTC.

The rearrangement joins TRBV27 to TRBJ1-3; D unresolved. Between the trimmed V and J ends, which lost 2 bases and 0 bases, there was a span of 8 bases. Germline CDR1 reads MNHEY; CDR2 reads SMNVEV (reference sequence). This CDR3 is 15 amino acids long. CDR3 amino acids: CASSLAASSGNTIYF. The CDR3 DNA reads TGTGCCAGCAGTTTAGCAGCGTCCTCTGGAAACACCATATATTTT.

This rearrangement joins TRBV7-9 to TRBJ2-1, with D possibly TRBD1 on 5 matching bases. V lost 5 bases and J lost 8, with 13 bases in between. From germline, CDR1 is SEHNR and CDR2 FQNEAQ (reference sequence). The CDR3 has 13 residues. In DNA, the CDR3 is TGTGCCAGCAGCCCAGGGTTAGCCCATGAGCAGTTCTTC. This encodes CASSPGLAHEQFF.

The chain carries TRBV4-2 and TRBJ1-1, with D uncertain. Germline V gene sequence: CDR1 LGHNA, CDR2 YNFKEQ. This CDR3 is built from 14 residues. With 3 bases removed from V and 0 bases from J, the gap between germline ends came to 8 bases. In DNA form, the CDR3 reads TGTGCCAGCAGCCAGCAGGCCATGAACACTGAAGCTTTCTTT. This translates into CASSQQAMNTEAFF.

The gene calls are TRBV19 and TRBJ2-3; 10 bases line up with TRBD2. The CDR3 sequence is 15 residues long. Germline CDR1 is LNHDA and CDR2 is SQIVND (reference sequence). J was trimmed by 7 bases and V by 4 bases; bases with no gene match: 8. CDR3 in amino acids: CASSTQLAGKNTQYF. CDR3 sequence (DNA): TGTGCCAGTAGTACCCAACTAGCGGGGAAGAATACGCAGTATTTT.

This rearrangement joins TRBV6-6 to TRBJ1-1, with TRBD1 identical over 7 bases. This CDR3 has 13 residues. CDR1 and CDR2 (germline): MNHNY, SVGAGI (reference sequence). V was clipped by 7 bases and J by 4 bases; unmatched bases: 6. CDR3 in amino acids: CASTYRGPTEAFF. The DNA for the CDR3 is TGTGCCAGCACCTACAGGGGTCCCACTGAAGCTTTCTTT.